This entry concerns a single T cell receptor beta chain. The junction differs from germline at one of its ends, possibly a read error. This entry is derived from a study of T cells in Graves' hyperthyroidism and ophthalmopathy. These patients, aged 18 to 65, had recently diagnosed hyperthyroidism lasting under 2 months. Researchers amplified the TCR beta CDR3 regions from RNA transcripts. HTBI primers were used for first-round RT-PCR of the TCR CDR3. TCRdb analysed the multiplex PCR reads with MiXCR anew, one entry per CDR3 protein. In the table there are 370,000 or so distinct CDR3 sequences, around 25% of which are singletons. Germline values: CDR1 MDHEN, CDR2 SYDVKM. The CDR3 spans 14 residues.

The source is a man aged 50 to 60 with Graves' hyperthyroidism. The rearrangement joins TRBV28 to TRBJ2-1, with 10 bases fitting TRBD1. The source material was blood. The CDR3, as DNA: TGTGCCAGCAGTTGGACAGGGGGGGACAATAAGCAGTTCTTC. Residues: CASSWTGGDNKQFF.